This T cell receptor (beta chain) stems from a study of high-grade serous ovarian cancer treatment subgroups. Study-wide points: TCR clonal relatedness correlated positively with neoantigen level. CDR1 and CDR2 were left unanalyzed; analyses focused on CDR3. Tumors within one patient showed repertoire similarity of about 0.095 to 0.85.

Comments on this clone: The target antigen is unknown.

The assay was immunoSEQ multiplex PCR, and TCRdb's table has in-frame clones only and misses some. The table has just over 35,000 clones, 70% to 80% seen once; the top ten hold 3.1%. The germline gives CDR1 SGHTA, CDR2 FQGNSA. V gave up 5 bases and J gave up 3 bases, with 14 bases separating them. CDR3 size: 14 residues. Tumor samples were obtained before definitive surgery or chemotherapy. The sequence was obtained from a human donor with high-grade serous ovarian cancer. Sequenced material: tumor tissue. The chain recombines TRBV7-2 with TRBJ2-7; weak D call: TRBD2 (5 bases). Written as DNA, the CDR3 is TGTGCCAGCAGCCCCGAAACCCGGGGCTACGAGCAGTACTTC. It is translated as CASSPETRGYEQYF.